Listed below are T cell receptor beta chains from one sample, sequenced in a study of blood T cells in healthy people across ages. TCRdb called the 5' RACE reads again in MiXCR, with one record for every CDR3 protein. The data contain around 1,800,000 distinct CDR3 sequences, 39% of them singletons. The source material was blood. Every receptor here comes from a human donor in good health. Both conserved end residues are part of each CDR3. The order of the fields is V gene, D gene, clone size, J gene, CDR3 DNA, CDR3 protein. The D gene is left open where the match is weak. Size is omitted from some rows. Given values are once, few, many or a class for expanded clones.

TRBV5-1,-,-,TRBJ1-1,TGCGCCAGCAGCACGATGAGGGAGAAGAACACTGAAGCTTTCTTT,CASSTMREKNTEAFF
TRBV28,-,-,TRBJ2-1,TGTGCCACTCAAGACGGGGGTATATACAATGAGCAGTTCTTC,CATQDGGIYNEQFF
TRBV20-1,-,-,TRBJ1-6,TGCAGTGCTACTAGCTTGGATATTAGATATAATTCACCCCTCCACTTT,CSATSLDIRYNSPLHF
TRBV14,-,-,TRBJ2-5,TGTGCCAGCAGCCAAGATTGGCGGGCGACCCAGTACTTC,CASSQDWRATQYF
TRBV5-4,-,-,TRBJ2-7,TGTGCCAGCAGCCCAAAGGGAACCTCCTACGAGCAGTACTTC,CASSPKGTSYEQYF
TRBV27,-,few,TRBJ2-1,TGTGCCAGCAGTCCCTCTAGCTCGCCCTCCTACAATGAGCAGTTCTTC,CASSPSSSPSYNEQFF
TRBV10-3,TRBD1,-,TRBJ1-2,TGTGCCATCCGGACAGGGGATAACTATGGCTACACCTTC,CAIRTGDNYGYTF
TRBV12-3/TRBV12-4,TRBD1,-,TRBJ1-2,TGTGCCAGCAGTTTAAGAGTACAGGGGGCGGTTGGCTACACCTTC,CASSLRVQGAVGYTF
TRBV20-1,TRBD1,few,TRBJ2-1,TGCAGTGCTAGAGTACCGGGACAGGGGTCCTACAATGAGCAGTTCTTC,CSARVPGQGSYNEQFF
TRBV4-1,-,-,TRBJ2-1,TGCGCCAGCAGCCAAGATCGGGCAGGTAGCGATGAGCAGTTCTTC,CASSQDRAGSDEQFF